Below, one TCR beta chain is given with its context. Authors' processing steps: Amplification with reference gene primers provided the estimates of nucleated cell counts. TCRdb keeps only in-frame clones here, not all; method: immunoSEQ multiplex PCR. That table supplies the V and J calls and clone size; D and trimming were determined from the DNA. The sample holds under 300,000 clones, 87% seen once. This CDR3 has 13 residues. V dropped 4 bases and J dropped 9; count of bases not matched to a gene: 6. From germline, CDR1 is SGHNT and CDR2 YYREEE (reference sequence). The data belong to a study of blood T cell repertoires in COVID-19. Looking at the study overall: Samples of COVID-19 (acute and convalescent) were obtained from the United States, Italy and Spain.

Recruits, aged roughly 18 to 100 years, lived in 24 US areas. Cohorts were based on clinical histories the participants reported. This clonotype originated in a woman aged 25-40 years with acute COVID-19. This chain connects TRBV5-4 to TRBJ2-1; 8 bases align to TRBD2. Sequenced input: PBMCs or T cells enriched from blood (not recorded which). The CDR3 DNA is TGTGCCAGCAGCGCCGGGGGGGGCACTGAGCAGTTCTTC. Protein: CASSAGGGTEQFF.